These T cell receptor beta chains were read from a single sample in a study of T cell repertoires in cytomegalovirus infection. MiXCR, run by TCRdb on the reads, gives a single entry per CDR3 protein. The sample shows approximately 1,000,000 distinct CDR3 sequences, around 31% of them seen only once. No antigen has been identified for these receptors. Specimen: cultured CD8+ T cells from PBMCs, collected from culture after CMV antigen stimulation. All receptors come from a human donor in good health (CMV status not recorded). Some clones in this sample may be carry-over from other donors' samples. CDR3s include the opening cysteine and the closing phenylalanine or tryptophan. A D gene is named only where the DNA matches it firmly. Some rows mark clone size as missing; the rest say once, few, many or name a class of expanded clone.

v_gene: TRBV19; j_gene: TRBJ1-1; d_gene: .; abundance: .; CDR3nt: TGTGGAGCGGGGCCGAAGAACACTGAAGCTTTCTTT; CDR3aa: CGAGPKNTEAFF
v_gene: TRBV10-1; j_gene: TRBJ2-7; d_gene: .; abundance: once; CDR3nt: TGCGCCAGCAGTGGAAGGGGCTACGAGCAGTACTTC; CDR3aa: CASSGRGYEQYF
v_gene: TRBV7-6; j_gene: TRBJ2-6; d_gene: .; abundance: many; CDR3nt: TGTGCCAGCAGCTTCAGGGAGGACGGGCCCGTCGGGGCCAACGTCCTGACTTTC; CDR3aa: CASSFREDGPVGANVLTF
v_gene: TRBV12-3/TRBV12-4; j_gene: TRBJ2-1; d_gene: .; abundance: many; CDR3nt: TGTGCCAGCAGTTTGTCGGCTAGTCGAGAGCAGTTCTTC; CDR3aa: CASSLSASREQFF
v_gene: TRBV7-6; j_gene: TRBJ1-4; d_gene: .; abundance: few; CDR3nt: TGTGCCAGCAGCTTAGAGCCAGGGACTAATGAAAAACTGTTTTTT; CDR3aa: CASSLEPGTNEKLFF
v_gene: TRBV28; j_gene: TRBJ1-2; d_gene: TRBD1; abundance: .; CDR3nt: TGTGCCAGCAGTCTCGCCGACAGGGTGACGTATGGCTACACCTTC; CDR3aa: CASSLADRVTYGYTF
v_gene: TRBV5-6; j_gene: TRBJ2-7; d_gene: .; abundance: many; CDR3nt: TGTGCCAGCAGCTTGAGGCGTTACGAGCAGTACTTC; CDR3aa: CASSLRRYEQYF
v_gene: TRBV19; j_gene: TRBJ2-2; d_gene: .; abundance: .; CDR3nt: TGTGCCAGTAGCCCGGGACTCTCGAACACCGGGGAGCTGCTTTTT; CDR3aa: CASSPGLSNTGELLF
v_gene: TRBV19; j_gene: TRBJ2-3; d_gene: TRBD2; abundance: .; CDR3nt: TGTGCCAGCCGGACTAGCGGGGCGCCTAGCACAGATACGCAGTATTTT; CDR3aa: CASRTSGAPSTDTQYF
v_gene: TRBV20-1; j_gene: TRBJ2-7; d_gene: .; abundance: few; CDR3nt: TGCAGTGCCCTAGATCCCAGTGGGTCCTCTCCTACCGAGCAGTACTTC; CDR3aa: CSALDPSGSSPTEQYF
v_gene: TRBV19; j_gene: TRBJ1-1; d_gene: .; abundance: .; CDR3nt: TGTGCCAGTAGTATCCCCGGGGGGCTCACTGAAGCTTTCTTT; CDR3aa: CASSIPGGLTEAFF
v_gene: TRBV7-2; j_gene: TRBJ2-5; d_gene: TRBD2; abundance: few; CDR3nt: TGTGCCAGCAGCTTAGCGCGGCGGGGGGGCCTCGAGACCCAGTACTTC; CDR3aa: CASSLARRGGLETQYF
v_gene: TRBV6-6; j_gene: TRBJ1-5; d_gene: .; abundance: few; CDR3nt: TGTGCCAGCACCCCGGGAGGGCCCCTCAATCAGCCCCAGCATTTT; CDR3aa: CASTPGGPLNQPQHF
v_gene: TRBV20-1; j_gene: TRBJ2-1; d_gene: .; abundance: .; CDR3nt: TGCAGTGCTAGGGAGACAGGGAGGCTAACCTACAATGAGCAGTTCTTC; CDR3aa: CSARETGRLTYNEQFF
v_gene: TRBV7-6; j_gene: TRBJ1-2; d_gene: .; abundance: .; CDR3nt: TGTGCCAGCAACTTAGTGGGCCCGGATGGCTACACCTTC; CDR3aa: CASNLVGPDGYTF
v_gene: TRBV4-3; j_gene: TRBJ1-5; d_gene: TRBD1; abundance: .; CDR3nt: TGCGCCAGCTGCCAACAGGACAGGTCAAATGAGCCCCAGCATTTT; CDR3aa: CASCQQDRSNEPQHF
v_gene: TRBV7-9; j_gene: TRBJ1-5; d_gene: .; abundance: .; CDR3nt: TGTGCCAGCAGCCCAGGGGTCAATCAGTCCCAGCATTTT; CDR3aa: CASSPGVNQSQHF
v_gene: TRBV7-2; j_gene: TRBJ1-1; d_gene: TRBD1; abundance: many; CDR3nt: TGTGCCAGCAGCTACAGGGGGCATACTGAAGCTTTCTTT; CDR3aa: CASSYRGHTEAFF
v_gene: TRBV7-6; j_gene: TRBJ2-7; d_gene: .; abundance: few; CDR3nt: TGTGCCAGCAGCGGAAAGGGAGAGCAGTACTTC; CDR3aa: CASSGKGEQYF
v_gene: TRBV6-6; j_gene: TRBJ2-1; d_gene: TRBD1; abundance: .; CDR3nt: TGTGCCAGCAGTATGTTACAGGGGAATGAGCAGTTCTTC; CDR3aa: CASSMLQGNEQFF
v_gene: TRBV27; j_gene: TRBJ2-2; d_gene: .; abundance: .; CDR3nt: TGTGCCAGCACTTGGGGGGACCCGAACACCGGGGAGCTGTTTTTT; CDR3aa: CASTWGDPNTGELFF
v_gene: TRBV5-1; j_gene: TRBJ2-1; d_gene: .; abundance: few; CDR3nt: TGCGCCAGCACTGAGGGGGAACTCGCTTCAGGGCAGTTCTTC; CDR3aa: CASTEGELASGQFF
v_gene: TRBV6-5; j_gene: TRBJ1-2; d_gene: TRBD1; abundance: few; CDR3nt: TGTGCCAGCAGTTACTCCGGTAGGGGGCCCGACACCTTC; CDR3aa: CASSYSGRGPDTF
v_gene: TRBV29-1; j_gene: TRBJ1-1; d_gene: .; abundance: few; CDR3nt: TGCAGCGTTGGGTCTTACAGGGCGAACACTGAAGCTTTCTTT; CDR3aa: CSVGSYRANTEAFF
v_gene: TRBV7-9; j_gene: TRBJ2-5; d_gene: .; abundance: .; CDR3nt: TGTGCCAGCAGCTTCCGGATTCAAGAGACCCAGTACTTC; CDR3aa: CASSFRIQETQYF
v_gene: TRBV6-1; j_gene: TRBJ1-5; d_gene: TRBD1; abundance: .; CDR3nt: TGTGCCAGCAGTGAGACAGGGAGGGAGAATCAGCCCCAGCATTTT; CDR3aa: CASSETGRENQPQHF
v_gene: TRBV5-6; j_gene: TRBJ2-3; d_gene: .; abundance: few; CDR3nt: TGTGCCAGCAGCTTCTGGGGTGAGGCAGATACGCAGTATTTT; CDR3aa: CASSFWGEADTQYF
v_gene: TRBV6-1; j_gene: TRBJ1-2; d_gene: .; abundance: .; CDR3nt: TGTGCCAGCAGTGCTGGGGCCTATGGCTACACCTTC; CDR3aa: CASSAGAYGYTF
v_gene: TRBV5-4; j_gene: TRBJ1-2; d_gene: .; abundance: few; CDR3nt: TGTGCCAGCAGAGGGACTCATGGCTACACCTTC; CDR3aa: CASRGTHGYTF
v_gene: TRBV5-6; j_gene: TRBJ1-2; d_gene: .; abundance: .; CDR3nt: TGTGCCAGCAGCTTTCGGGGAACGACTAACTATGGCTACACCTTC; CDR3aa: CASSFRGTTNYGYTF
v_gene: TRBV6-2/TRBV6-3; j_gene: TRBJ1-5; d_gene: .; abundance: .; CDR3nt: TGTGCCAGCACACTTACCCCGAATCAGCCCCAGCATTTT; CDR3aa: CASTLTPNQPQHF
v_gene: TRBV27; j_gene: TRBJ1-5; d_gene: .; abundance: few; CDR3nt: TGTGCCAGCAGCCGCGGGACGTCCCAGCCCCAGCATTTT; CDR3aa: CASSRGTSQPQHF
v_gene: TRBV6-6; j_gene: TRBJ1-1; d_gene: .; abundance: .; CDR3nt: TGTGCCAGCAGTTACTCCCGATGGGGCACTGAAGCTTTCTTT; CDR3aa: CASSYSRWGTEAFF